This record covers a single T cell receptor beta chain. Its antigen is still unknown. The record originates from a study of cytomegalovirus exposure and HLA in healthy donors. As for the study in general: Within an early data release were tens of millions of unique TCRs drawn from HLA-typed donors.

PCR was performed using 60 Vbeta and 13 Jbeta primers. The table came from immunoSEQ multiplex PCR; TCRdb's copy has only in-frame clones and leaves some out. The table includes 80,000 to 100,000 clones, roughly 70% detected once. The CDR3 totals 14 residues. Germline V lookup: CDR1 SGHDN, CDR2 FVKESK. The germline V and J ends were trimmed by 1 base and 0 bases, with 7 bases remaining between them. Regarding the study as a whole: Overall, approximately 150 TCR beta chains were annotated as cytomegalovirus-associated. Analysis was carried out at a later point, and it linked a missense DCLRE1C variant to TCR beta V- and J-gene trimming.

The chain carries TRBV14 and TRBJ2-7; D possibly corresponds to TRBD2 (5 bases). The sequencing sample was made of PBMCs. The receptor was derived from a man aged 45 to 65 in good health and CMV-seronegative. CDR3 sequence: CASSQVRGSYEQYF. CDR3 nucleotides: TGTGCCAGCAGCCAAGTACGGGGCTCCTACGAGCAGTACTTC.